The 26 T cell receptor beta chains below all came from one sample that was sequenced in a study of T cell responses to AZD1222 COVID-19 vaccine. Repertoires were generated with immunoSEQ multiplex PCR, while TCRdb's copy carries only in-frame clones and drops some. The sample records 180,000 or so clones, roughly 92% being singletons. The sample was peripheral blood, taken on day 0 of AZD1222 vaccination. Receptors originate from an adult in good health.

J is TRBJ1-5 and V is TRBV19, with TRBD1 matching 9 bases. The CDR3 has 13 amino acids. The J segment lost 3 bases and the V segment lost 9 bases, leaving 3 bases of the junction unmatched. Per germline, CDR1 LNHDA and CDR2 SQIVND (reference sequence). The CDR3 region has the DNA TGTGCCAGCCGGGACAGGGCCAATCAGCCCCAGCATTTT. This codes for CASRDRANQPQHF. The entire variable domain, with the rest obtained from reference TRBV19 and TRBJ1-5, is as follows: DGGITQSPKYLFRKEGQNVTLSCEQNLNHDAMYWYRQDPGQGLRLIYYSQIVNDFQKGDIAEGYSVSREKKESFPLTVTSAQKNPTAFYLCASRDRANQPQHFGDGTRLSIL.

The J gene is TRBJ2-7, the V gene TRBV9, with D possibly TRBD1 on 5 matching bases. This CDR3 region has 17 residues. Germline CDR1 SGDLS, CDR2 YYNGEE. Deletions cut 3 bases from V and 5 bases from J, with 24 bases between. The CDR3 sequence is CASSAEQGPPGFDEQYF. The CDR3 region has the DNA TGTGCCAGCAGCGCTGAGCAGGGTCCCCCTGGATTCGACGAGCAGTACTTC.

This clone came up once. The chain combines TRBV12-3 or TRBV12-4 with TRBJ1-1; D unresolved. V was clipped by 2 bases and J by 3 bases, with 4 bases between them. This CDR3 spans 12 amino acids. The CDR3 DNA follows: TGTGCCAGCAGTTTATGGGACACTGAAGCTTTCTTT. It translates to CASSLWDTEAFF.

This chain connects TRBV6-5 to TRBJ1-2, with 12 bases fitting TRBD1. Germline V gene lookup returns CDR1 MNHEY and CDR2 SVGAGI. J lost 6 bases, V lost 6 bases, and 5 bases had no gene match. The CDR3 runs to 14 residues. The CDR3 region is CASRAGQGADGYTF. The DNA for the CDR3 is TGTGCCAGCAGGGCGGGACAGGGGGCTGATGGCTACACCTTC.

The rearrangement uses TRBV10-3 and TRBJ2-2; 7 positions match TRBD2. The V gene's germline CDR1 is ENHRY and CDR2 SYGVKD. CDR3 length: 14 residues. V lost 6 bases to trimming and J lost 4 bases; unmatched junction nucleotides: 5. The CDR3 reads CAIRPGGATGELFF. The CDR3 nucleotides read TGTGCCATCAGGCCGGGGGGAGCCACCGGGGAGCTGTTTTTT.

J is TRBJ1-1 and V is TRBV10-2, with unresolved D. With 6 bases removed from V and 1 base from J, the gap between germline ends came to 15 bases. CDR3 length: 15 residues. CDR1 is WSHSY, CDR2 SAAADI, per germline. The CDR3 spells CASRDSEARNTEAFF. CDR3 bases: TGCGCCAGCAGGGATTCCGAAGCTAGGAACACTGAAGCTTTCTTT.

The chain's CDR3 is CASSLPSGSFYRVNEQFF. CDR3 coding DNA: TGTGCCAGCAGCCTCCCTAGCGGGAGCTTCTACCGGGTAAATGAGCAGTTCTTC. The chain uses TRBV7-3 and TRBJ2-1; 10 nucleotides line up with TRBD2. CDR1 and CDR2 (germline): SGHTA, FQGTGA. After removal of 5 bases from V and 7 bases from J, the junction contained 17 bases not matched to a gene. The CDR3 sequence is 18 residues long.

This clone has a single count. This CDR3 is CASSLGTSGYNEQFF. CDR3 in DNA: TGTGCCAGCAGCTTAGGGACTAGCGGTTACAATGAGCAGTTCTTC. The V and J genes are TRBV11-3 and TRBJ2-1; TRBD2 aligns across 10 bases. The CDR3 sequence is 15 residues long. J was trimmed by 4 bases and V by 1 base; bases with no gene match: 1. From germline, CDR1 is SGHNT and CDR2 YENEEA. Full variable domain (remainder filled in from reference TRBV11-3 and TRBJ2-1): EAGVVQSPRYKIIEKKQPVAFWCNPISGHNTLYWYLQNLGQGPELLIRYENEEAVDDSQLPKDRFSAERLKGVDSTLKIQPAELGDSAVYLCASSLGTSGYNEQFFGPGTRLTVL.

The chain carries TRBV5-1 and TRBJ1-2, with no clear D. V dropped 1 base and J dropped 4 bases, with 5 bases sitting between them. The germline CDR1 and CDR2 sequences are SGHRS and YFSETQ. The CDR3 has 12 residues. In DNA, the CDR3 is TGCGCCAGCAGCTTGTCAGGCTATGGCTACACCTTC. Translated: CASSLSGYGYTF.

The rearrangement joins TRBV3-1 (or the pseudogene TRBV3-2) to TRBJ1-5, with D maybe TRBD1 (6 bases). This CDR3 region has 15 residues. V lost 5 bases and J 7 bases, leaving 18 bases between the germline ends. Germline CDR1 is LGHDT and CDR2 is YNNKEL (reference sequence). The CDR3 reads CASSGTSGVDQPQHF. The CDR3 DNA follows: TGTGCCAGCAGCGGTACGTCAGGGGTCGACCAGCCCCAGCATTTT.

This sequence joins TRBV7-9 and TRBJ2-6; no firm D call. From germline, CDR1 is SEHNR and CDR2 FQNEAQ (reference sequence). The ends were cut back, 6 bases at V and 0 bases at J, with 3 bases in the middle. CDR3 length: 13 amino acids. This CDR3 is CASSHSGANVLTF. CDR3 nucleotides: TGTGCCAGCAGTCACTCTGGGGCCAACGTCCTGACTTTC.

The chain employs TRBV5-5 and TRBJ2-3; TRBD2 aligns across 10 bases. The CDR3 contains 15 residues. Trimming at V came to 4 bases and at J to 3 bases, leaving 5 bases not matched to a gene. Germline V gives CDR1 SGHKS, CDR2 YYEKEE (reference sequence). The CDR3 sequence: CASSHTSGITDTQYF. Here the CDR3 DNA reads TGTGCCAGCAGCCATACTAGCGGGATTACAGATACGCAGTATTTT.

This clone was seen once. This rearrangement joins TRBV5-1 to TRBJ2-4; D is uncertain. This CDR3 has 15 amino acids. Germline CDR1 is SGHRS and CDR2 is YFSETQ. The V end lost 2 bases, the J end lost 2 bases, and 11 bases lay between the germline ends. The CDR3 DNA follows: TGCGCCAGCAGCTTAGCCAGCATGTCCAAAAACATTCAGTACTTC. This codes for CASSLASMSKNIQYF.

This clone appeared a single time. V gene TRBV28 combines with J gene TRBJ2-7; no clear D. The V and J ends lost 7 bases and 2 bases respectively, with 12 bases between them. Germline loops: CDR1 MDHEN, CDR2 SYDVKM. The CDR3 contains 13 residues. CDR3 protein: CASTSGRTYEQYF. DNA of the CDR3: TGTGCCAGCACTTCAGGCAGAACCTACGAGCAGTACTTC.

The chain combines TRBV18 with TRBJ2-5, with 7 positions matching TRBD1. Losses at the gene ends were 3 bases for V and 5 bases for J; bases not matched to a gene: 9. Germline lookup yields CDR1 KGHSH and CDR2 LQKENI. The CDR3 totals 15 residues. CDR3 residues: CASSPAETGPETQYF. DNA of the CDR3: TGTGCCAGCTCACCTGCCGAGACAGGGCCCGAGACCCAGTACTTC.

V and J are TRBV6-2 or TRBV6-3 and TRBJ2-1, with a possible D match to TRBD2 (6 bases). Trimming stripped 0 bases from V and 12 bases from J, with 9 bases between. The V gene's germline CDR1 is MNHEY and CDR2 SVGEGT. This CDR3 is 12 amino acids long. The CDR3 nucleotides read TGTGCCAGCAGTTACTCAATGGGGGGGCAGTTCTTC. The encoded protein is CASSYSMGGQFF.

The CDR3 nucleotides are TGTGCCAGCAGCGCCCTGACAGGGTCAGAGACCCAGTACTTC. Encoded protein: CASSALTGSETQYF. J is TRBJ2-5 and V is TRBV11-1; TRBD1 matches 7 bases. This CDR3 contains 14 residues. Trimming at V came to 5 bases and at J to 4 bases, leaving 7 bases not matched to a gene. Germline values: CDR1 SGHAT, CDR2 FQDESV (reference sequence). Based on the CDR3 plus reference TRBV11-1 and TRBJ2-5, the full variable domain is EAEVAQSPRYKITEKSQAVAFWCDPISGHATLYWYRQILGQGPELLVQFQDESVVDDSQLPKDRFSAERLKGVDSTLKIQPAELGDSAMYLCASSALTGSETQYFGPGTRLLVL.

This clone has only one observation. This chain connects TRBV6-5 to TRBJ1-5; 7 nucleotides agree with TRBD1. CDR3 size: 13 residues. Germline trimming cut 7 bases from V and 4 bases from J; bases unmatched to any gene: 4. Germline CDR1 reads MNHEY; CDR2 reads SVGAGI. Written as DNA, the CDR3 is TGTGCCAGCACCGGGACAGCTAATCAGCCCCAGCATTTT. Translating it yields CASTGTANQPQHF.

A single count supports this clone. The rearrangement links TRBV5-5 to TRBJ2-1; 8 nucleotides match TRBD2. The CDR3 has 15 residues. Trimming took 4 bases from V and 10 from J; bases not matched to a gene: 13. CDR1 and CDR2 from the germline V gene are SGHKS and YYEKEE (reference sequence). For the CDR3, the DNA is TGTGCCAGCAGCCAGCCGGGACTAGAAGTGGGCGAGCAGTTCTTC. Protein: CASSQPGLEVGEQFF. Based on the CDR3 plus reference TRBV5-5 and TRBJ2-1, the full variable domain is DAGVTQSPTHLIKTRGQQVTLRCSPISGHKSVSWYQQVLGQGPQFIFQYYEKEERGRGNFPDRFSARQFPNYSSELNVNALLLGDSALYLCASSQPGLEVGEQFFGPGTRLTVL.

The chain couples TRBV18 to TRBJ2-7, with D maybe TRBD2 (5 bases). V lost 3 bases and J 6 bases, leaving 21 bases between the germline ends. CDR3 size: 16 residues. Germline-derived CDR1 and CDR2 are KGHSH and LQKENI. CDR3 loop: CASSPKRSDSVGEQYF. In nucleotides, the CDR3 is TGTGCCAGCTCACCGAAACGCTCTGATAGCGTGGGCGAGCAGTACTTC.

This sequence joins TRBV7-2 and TRBJ1-3; D perhaps matches TRBD1 (6 bases). Trimming shortened V by 2 bases and J by 4 bases, and 15 bases separated the two germline ends. The CDR3 runs to 16 residues. CDR1 SGHTA and CDR2 FQGNSA come from the germline V gene. The CDR3 protein is CASSLPFQGWGNTIYF. The CDR3, as DNA: TGTGCCAGCAGCTTACCATTTCAGGGGTGGGGAAACACCATATATTTT.

The chain combines TRBV12-3 or TRBV12-4 with TRBJ1-1, with a possible D match to TRBD1 (6 bases). This CDR3 is built from 12 residues. V lost 6 bases to trimming and J lost 5 bases, with 10 bases between them. The DNA for the CDR3 is TGTGCCAGCAGAGAGAGGGGGACTGAAGCTTTCTTT. Protein: CASRERGTEAFF.

The V call is TRBV3-1 (or the pseudogene TRBV3-2), the J call TRBJ1-4; D gene unclear. CDR3 length: 15 amino acids. CDR1 is LGHDT and CDR2 is YNNKEL in the germline V gene (reference sequence). Trimming removed 1 base from V and 5 bases from J, with 11 bases in between. The CDR3 DNA reads as TGTGCCAGCAGCCAAGTTCGGGCGAAGAATGAAAAACTGTTTTTT. It translates to CASSQVRAKNEKLFF.

This rearrangement joins TRBV18 to TRBJ2-2; D call uncertain. CDR3 size: 13 residues. Looked up from germline, CDR1 is KGHSH and CDR2 is LQKENI. Trimming took off 3 bases at V and 6 bases at J, with 8 bases between the two ends. The CDR3, as DNA: TGTGCCAGCTCACCGAGTAACGCCGGGGAGCTGTTTTTT. This encodes CASSPSNAGELFF.

This rearrangement joins TRBV7-9 to TRBJ2-3; 9 nucleotides match TRBD2. V was clipped by 5 bases and J by 5 bases; unmatched bases: 8. The germline V gene has CDR1 SEHNR and CDR2 FQNEAQ (reference sequence). The CDR3 totals 15 residues. The CDR3 is CASSIQSGRRDTQYF. CDR3 sequence (DNA): TGTGCCAGCAGCATCCAGAGCGGGAGGCGAGATACGCAGTATTTT.

This chain uses TRBV7-2 with TRBJ1-5; the D gene is possibly TRBD1 (5 bases). CDR1 is SGHTA, CDR2 FQGNSA, per germline. The germline V and J ends were trimmed by 7 bases and 4 bases, with 11 bases remaining between them. The length of the CDR3 is 13 residues. CDR3 residues: CASTPWGNQPQHF. The CDR3 region has the DNA TGTGCCAGCACCCCCTGGGGGAATCAGCCCCAGCATTTT.